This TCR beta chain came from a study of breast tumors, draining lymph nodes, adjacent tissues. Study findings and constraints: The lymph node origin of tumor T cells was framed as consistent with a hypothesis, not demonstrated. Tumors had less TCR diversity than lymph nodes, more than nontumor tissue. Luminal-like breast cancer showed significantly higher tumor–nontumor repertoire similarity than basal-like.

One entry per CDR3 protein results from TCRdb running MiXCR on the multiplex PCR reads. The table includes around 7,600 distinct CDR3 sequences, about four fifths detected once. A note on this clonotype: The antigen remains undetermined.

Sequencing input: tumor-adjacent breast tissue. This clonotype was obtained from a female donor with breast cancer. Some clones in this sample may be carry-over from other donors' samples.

CDR3 DNA: TGTGCCAGCAGACAGACAGGTCTCTCCTACGAGCAGTACTTC. Translated: CASRQTGLSYEQYF. The chain joins TRBV12-3 or TRBV12-4 to TRBJ2-7, with D maybe TRBD1 (6 bases). This CDR3 region has 14 residues. The V gene lost 6 bases and the J gene lost 0 bases, with 12 bases spanning the gap.